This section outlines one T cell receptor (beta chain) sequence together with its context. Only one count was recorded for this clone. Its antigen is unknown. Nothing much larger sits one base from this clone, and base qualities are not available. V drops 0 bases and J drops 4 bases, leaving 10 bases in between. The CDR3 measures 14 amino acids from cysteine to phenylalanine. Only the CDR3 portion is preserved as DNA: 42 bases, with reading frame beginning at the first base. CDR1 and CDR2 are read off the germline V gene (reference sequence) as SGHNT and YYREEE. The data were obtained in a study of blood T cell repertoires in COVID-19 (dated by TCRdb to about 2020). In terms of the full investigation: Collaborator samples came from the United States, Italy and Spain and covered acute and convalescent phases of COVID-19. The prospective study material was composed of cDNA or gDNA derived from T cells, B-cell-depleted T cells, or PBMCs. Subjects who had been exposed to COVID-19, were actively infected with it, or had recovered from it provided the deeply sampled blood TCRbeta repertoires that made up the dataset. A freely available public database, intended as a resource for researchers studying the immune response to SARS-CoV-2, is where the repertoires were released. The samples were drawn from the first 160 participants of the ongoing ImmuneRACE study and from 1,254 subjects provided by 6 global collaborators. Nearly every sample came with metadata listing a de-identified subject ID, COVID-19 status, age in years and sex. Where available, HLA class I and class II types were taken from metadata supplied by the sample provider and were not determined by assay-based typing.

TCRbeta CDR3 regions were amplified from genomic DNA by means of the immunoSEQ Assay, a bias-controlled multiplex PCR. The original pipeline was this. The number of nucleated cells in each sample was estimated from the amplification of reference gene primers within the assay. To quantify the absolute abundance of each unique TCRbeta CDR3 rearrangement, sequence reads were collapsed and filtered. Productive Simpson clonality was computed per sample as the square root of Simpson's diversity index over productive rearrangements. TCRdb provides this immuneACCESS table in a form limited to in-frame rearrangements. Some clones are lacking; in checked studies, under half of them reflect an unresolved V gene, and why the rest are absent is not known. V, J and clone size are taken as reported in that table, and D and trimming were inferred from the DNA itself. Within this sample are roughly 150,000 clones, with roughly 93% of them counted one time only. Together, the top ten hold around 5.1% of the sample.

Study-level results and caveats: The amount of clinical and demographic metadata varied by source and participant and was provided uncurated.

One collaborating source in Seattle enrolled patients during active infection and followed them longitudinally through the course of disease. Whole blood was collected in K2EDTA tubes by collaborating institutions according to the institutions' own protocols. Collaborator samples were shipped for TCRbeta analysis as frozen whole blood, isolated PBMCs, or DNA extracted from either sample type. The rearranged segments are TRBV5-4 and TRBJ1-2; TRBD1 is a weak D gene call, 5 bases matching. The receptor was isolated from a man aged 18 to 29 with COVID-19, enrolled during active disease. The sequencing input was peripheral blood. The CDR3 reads CASSLAGGAYGYTF. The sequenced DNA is TGTGCCAGCAGCTTGGCCGGCGGGGCCTATGGCTACACCTTC.